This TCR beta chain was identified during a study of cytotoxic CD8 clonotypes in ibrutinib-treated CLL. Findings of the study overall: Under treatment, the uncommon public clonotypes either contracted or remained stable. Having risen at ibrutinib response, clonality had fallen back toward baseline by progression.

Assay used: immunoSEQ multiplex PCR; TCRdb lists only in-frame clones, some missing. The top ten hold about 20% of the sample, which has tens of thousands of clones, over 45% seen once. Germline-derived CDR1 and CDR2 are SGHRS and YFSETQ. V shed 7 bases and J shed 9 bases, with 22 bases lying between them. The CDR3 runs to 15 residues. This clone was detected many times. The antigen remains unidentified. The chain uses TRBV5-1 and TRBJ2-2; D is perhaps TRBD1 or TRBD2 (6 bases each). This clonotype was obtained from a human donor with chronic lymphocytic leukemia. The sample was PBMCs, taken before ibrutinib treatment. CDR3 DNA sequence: TGCGCCAGCGGGACCGGGGGCGTGGGGGTTCGGGAGCTGTTTTTT. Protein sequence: CASGTGGVGVRELFF.